The 20 T cell receptor beta chains below were found in one sample sequenced in a study of patients and donors after allogeneic stem cell transplantation. TCRdb re-derived calls from the RT-PCR reads in MiXCR, one entry per CDR3 protein. The sample consists of about 230,000 distinct CDR3 sequences, 11% to 15% of them appearing once. Source material: blood, either unsorted or a sorted T cell fraction (not recorded which). The receptors originated from a human donor who was either an allogeneic HSCT recipient or a stem cell or donor lymphocyte infusion donor (not recorded which). It is not recorded whose cells these are; they may come from a transplant donor.

This clonotype was recorded a few times. V gene TRBV6-1 combines with J gene TRBJ2-3; 9 nucleotides align to TRBD1. The CDR3 covers 14 residues. Per germline, CDR1 MNHNS and CDR2 SASEGT. J was trimmed by 2 bases and V by 9 bases; bases with no gene match: 6. CDR3 amino acids: CASRWDRDTDTQYF. CDR3 nucleotides: TGTGCCAGTAGGTGGGACAGGGACACAGATACGCAGTATTTT.

In this sample, this clonotype turned up many times. The chain links TRBV12-3 or TRBV12-4 to TRBJ2-4; the D is unclear. The V gene lost 2 bases and the J gene lost 6 bases, with 8 bases spanning the gap. The CDR3 extends over 13 amino acids. DNA for the CDR3: TGTGCCAGCAGTTTAAGTGGTAGAAACATTCAGTACTTC. Translated: CASSLSGRNIQYF.

Notes on this clonotype: Germline is not matched at one junction end, which may reflect a read error. The chain recombines TRBV6-4 with TRBJ2-1; 8 bases match TRBD2. This CDR3 is 15 amino acids long. Germline V gene lookup returns CDR1 MRHNA and CDR2 SNTAGT. CDR3 nucleotide sequence: TGTGCCAGCAGTGACGGGGCGGGAGGAACTTACCACCTTTACTTC. Its protein is CASSDGAGGTYHLYF.

This clonotype was picked up many times. The gene calls are TRBV4-3 and TRBJ1-2, with D possibly being TRBD1 (5 bases). CDR1 and CDR2 (germline): LGHNA, YSLEER. V lost 1 base and J 2 bases, leaving 11 bases between the germline ends. This CDR3 comprises 15 residues. The CDR3 DNA reads as TGCGCCAGCAGCCAAGGAGGAACAGGCAACTATGGCTACACCTTC. It encodes CASSQGGTGNYGYTF.

This clonotype occurred many times. The chain is built from TRBV10-2 and TRBJ2-2; D uncertain. CDR1 and CDR2 (germline): WSHSY, SAAADI. This CDR3 contains 12 residues. V gave up 3 bases and J gave up 5 bases, with 4 bases separating them. The CDR3 loop is CASSEVTGELFF. CDR3 bases: TGCGCCAGCAGTGAAGTGACCGGGGAGCTGTTTTTT.

This clonotype occurred many times. The rearrangement joins TRBV5-1 to TRBJ2-6, with 7 bases identical to TRBD2. In germline, CDR1 is SGHRS, CDR2 YFSETQ. With 0 bases clipped from V and 3 bases from J, the junction kept 12 bases outside the gene matches. The CDR3 runs to 19 residues. This chain's CDR3 is CASSLGGGTQLGGANVLTF. The CDR3, as DNA: TGCGCCAGCAGCTTGGGGGGGGGGACCCAACTCGGTGGGGCCAACGTCCTGACTTTC.

V and J are TRBV20-1 and TRBJ1-2, with no clear D. Per germline, CDR1 DFQATT and CDR2 SNEGSKA (reference sequence). The CDR3 contains 13 residues. V lost 3 bases, J lost 1 base, and 9 bases lay in between. CDR3 loop: CSASSWDNYGYTF. In DNA form, the CDR3 reads TGCAGTGCTAGTAGCTGGGATAACTATGGCTACACCTTC.

V is TRBV3-1 and J is TRBJ1-1, with D hard to call. From germline, CDR1 is LGHDT and CDR2 YNNKEL (reference sequence). This CDR3 is built from 14 residues. V lost 1 base and J lost 0, with 6 bases in between. The CDR3 is CASSQVQVNTEAFF. CDR3 nucleotide sequence: TGTGCCAGCAGCCAAGTTCAGGTGAACACTGAAGCTTTCTTT. Supplemented by reference TRBV3-1 and TRBJ1-1, the full variable domain reads DTAVSQTPKYLVTQMGNDKSIKCEQNLGHDTMYWYKQDSKKFLKIMFSYNNKELIINETVPNRFSPKSPDKAHLNLHINSLELGDSAVYFCASSQVQVNTEAFFGQGTRLTVV.

This clonotype showed up many times. V gene TRBV20-1 combines with J gene TRBJ2-3, with 11 bases matching TRBD2. Trimming removed 6 bases from V and 5 bases from J; junction bases left unmatched: 10. This CDR3 comprises 15 residues. CDR1 is DFQATT, CDR2 SNEGSKA, per germline (reference sequence). As DNA, the CDR3 is TGCAGTGCCCCTAGACTAGCGGGACTAGTAGATACGCAGTATTTT. Translating gives CSAPRLAGLVDTQYF.

This clonotype showed up many times. The CDR3 DNA follows: TGTGCCAGCTCACGGGACGGCCGTTATGGCTACACCTTC. The encoded protein is CASSRDGRYGYTF. This chain connects TRBV18 to TRBJ1-2; D perhaps matches TRBD1 (5 bases). Trimming took off 4 bases at V and 5 bases at J, with 11 bases between the two ends. This CDR3 spans 13 amino acids. CDR1 is KGHSH, CDR2 LQKENI, per germline.

V is TRBV7-2 and J is TRBJ2-2; 11 bases match TRBD2. The germline V gene encodes CDR1 SGHTA and CDR2 FQGNSA. This CDR3 has 16 amino acids. The trim removed 1 base at V and 8 bases at J, leaving 6 bases unmatched. CDR3 sequence reads: CASSLVAGGPVGELFF. The CDR3 DNA reads as TGTGCCAGCAGCTTAGTAGCGGGGGGGCCTGTGGGGGAGCTGTTTTTT.

The J gene is TRBJ2-3, the V gene TRBV7-2; 9 bases agree with TRBD2. V lost 0 bases and J lost 2; bases outside the gene matches: 3. This CDR3 is built from 16 residues. In germline, CDR1 is SGHTA, CDR2 FQGNSA. For the CDR3, the DNA is TGTGCCAGCAGCTTAGCGGGCGGGGGGGTCACAGATACGCAGTATTTT. Its protein product is CASSLAGGGVTDTQYF.

This clonotype has just a few counts. The chain recombines TRBV4-3 with TRBJ2-2; 9 bases are shared with TRBD2. The germline V gene encodes CDR1 LGHNA and CDR2 YSLEER. The V gene end was trimmed by 0 bases and the J gene end by 2 bases; junction bases not matched to a gene: 4. This CDR3 is 17 amino acids long. Written as DNA, the CDR3 is TGCGCCAGCAGCCAAGATCCTAGCGGGGTCAACACCGGGGAGCTGTTTTTT. Protein: CASSQDPSGVNTGELFF.

In its sample, this clonotype was seen a few times. The chain combines TRBV9 with TRBJ2-3; a possible D gene is TRBD1 (5 bases). CDR3 length: 14 amino acids. Trimming stripped 4 bases from V and 6 bases from J, with 15 bases between. From germline, CDR1 is SGDLS and CDR2 YYNGEE. The CDR3 DNA is TGTGCCAGCAGCCGGTCTAGACAGTCCGATACGCAGTATTTT. Translation: CASSRSRQSDTQYF.

Regarding this clonotype: One end of the junction is discordant with germline, which a read error may explain. The chain uses TRBV3-1 and TRBJ1-1, with D tentatively TRBD1 (6 bases). Germline V gives CDR1 LGHDT, CDR2 YNNKEL (reference sequence). The CDR3 runs 12 residues. The CDR3 DNA reads TGTGCCAGCAGCCAATTGGACAGACCGTCGATCTTT. This codes for CASSQLDRPSIF.

CDR3 residues: CSARDPGQGSYGYTF. DNA for the CDR3: TGCAGTGCTAGAGATCCGGGACAGGGTAGCTATGGCTACACCTTC. The chain uses TRBV20-1 and TRBJ1-2; 9 nucleotides agree with TRBD1. This CDR3 is 15 amino acids long. Per germline, CDR1 DFQATT and CDR2 SNEGSKA (reference sequence). J lost 4 bases, V lost 0 bases, and 6 bases had no gene match.

This clonotype has at least ten counts. CDR3 nucleotide sequence: TGTGCCAGCAGCGTCGATAGCGGGGGTCTCACAGATACGCAGTATTTT. It is translated as CASSVDSGGLTDTQYF. The J gene is TRBJ2-3, the V gene TRBV7-8; 9 nucleotides match TRBD2. This CDR3 comprises 16 residues. The germline V gene encodes CDR1 SGHVS and CDR2 FQNEAQ. Trimming at V came to 5 bases and at J to 2 bases, leaving 8 bases not matched to a gene. Together with reference TRBV7-8 and TRBJ2-3, the CDR3 gives the full variable domain: GAGVSQSPRYKVAKRGQDVALRCDPISGHVSLFWYQQALGQGPEFLTYFQNEAQLDKSGLPSDRFFAERPEGSVSTLKIQRTQQEDSAVYLCASSVDSGGLTDTQYFGPGTRLTVL.

This clonotype was detected many times. The chain has TRBV5-1 and TRBJ2-5, with 9 nucleotides matching TRBD1. This CDR3 region has 14 residues. CDR1 SGHRS and CDR2 YFSETQ come from the germline V gene. Trimming removed 1 base from V and 4 bases from J; junction bases left unmatched: 2. CDR3: CASSLRQGGETQYF. Here the CDR3 DNA reads TGCGCCAGCAGCTTGCGACAGGGGGGAGAGACCCAGTACTTC.

J is TRBJ1-5 and V is TRBV20-1, with D maybe TRBD1 (5 bases). CDR3 length equals 14 residues. CDR1 is DFQATT and CDR2 is SNEGSKA in the germline V gene (reference sequence). Trimming removed 3 bases at V and 0 bases at J, with 9 bases between. The CDR3 loop is CSASTRVSNQPQHF. The CDR3 nucleotides read TGCAGTGCTAGTACCAGGGTTAGCAATCAGCCCCAGCATTTT.

This chain connects TRBV18 to TRBJ1-1, with D perhaps TRBD1 (5 bases). Germline V gene sequence: CDR1 KGHSH, CDR2 LQKENI. The CDR3 has 16 residues. With 1 base removed from V and 3 bases from J, the gap between germline ends came to 15 bases. As DNA, the CDR3 is TGTGCCAGCTCACCACAGGACCAGGGTGGTTACACTGAAGCTTTCTTT. Residues: CASSPQDQGGYTEAFF.